The T cell receptor (beta chain) under discussion was sequenced for a study of Ad26.COV2.S vaccination and SARS-CoV-2 variants. Study-level information: Participant was drawn from the COV1001 Ad26.COV2.S trial arm.

The repertoire was sequenced with immunoSEQ multiplex PCR; TCRdb's copy has only in-frame clones and lacks some. Here the sample spans roughly 400,000 clones, over 75% being singletons. General study findings and limits: In vaccinated individuals, spike-specific CD8+ and CD4+ T cell responses reportedly displayed substantial breadth. Responses of T cells in total may have been underestimated by the TCR breadth and depth analyses.

A word on this clone: Its antigen is unknown.

The treatment: around 19 received Ad26.COV2.S at low or high dose, single or two shots; about five received placebo; per-sample allocation not given. Sampling was done on day 63 after the first vaccine or placebo injection. In Boston, the donor was an adult between 18-55 years of age. This CDR3 comprises 16 residues. Per the germline V gene, CDR1 is LNHDA and CDR2 is SQIVND (reference sequence). V lost 10 bases to trimming and J lost 3 bases; unmatched junction nucleotides: 16. The gene calls are TRBV19 and TRBJ1-1, with 8 positions matching TRBD1. The sequence was collected from a person aged 18-60 years who received the Ad26.COV2.S COVID-19 vaccine or a placebo. The sequences come from peripheral blood, collected in a trial of Ad26.COV2.S vaccine versus placebo. CDR3 bases: TGTGCCACCGAACCGACAGGGGCGTACTCCGACACTGAAGCTTTCTTT. Amino acid sequence: CATEPTGAYSDTEAFF.